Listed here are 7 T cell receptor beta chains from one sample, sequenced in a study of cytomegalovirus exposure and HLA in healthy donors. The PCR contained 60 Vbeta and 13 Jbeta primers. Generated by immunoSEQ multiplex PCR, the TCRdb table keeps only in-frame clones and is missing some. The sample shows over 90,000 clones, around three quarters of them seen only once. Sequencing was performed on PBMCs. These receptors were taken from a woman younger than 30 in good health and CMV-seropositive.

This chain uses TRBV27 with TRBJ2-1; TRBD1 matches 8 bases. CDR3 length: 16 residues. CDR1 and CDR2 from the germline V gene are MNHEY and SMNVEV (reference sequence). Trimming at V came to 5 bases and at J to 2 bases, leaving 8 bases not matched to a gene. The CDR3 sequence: CASSPSTGEAYNEQFF. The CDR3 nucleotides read TGTGCCAGCAGTCCTTCGACAGGGGAGGCCTACAATGAGCAGTTCTTC.

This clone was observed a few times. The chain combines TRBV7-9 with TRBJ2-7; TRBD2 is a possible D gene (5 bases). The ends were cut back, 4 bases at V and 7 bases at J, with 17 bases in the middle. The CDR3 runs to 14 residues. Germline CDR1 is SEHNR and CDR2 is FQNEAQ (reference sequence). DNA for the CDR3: TGTGCCAGCAGCTCCAGCGGCGGTAGGAGGGAGCAGTACTTC. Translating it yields CASSSSGGRREQYF.

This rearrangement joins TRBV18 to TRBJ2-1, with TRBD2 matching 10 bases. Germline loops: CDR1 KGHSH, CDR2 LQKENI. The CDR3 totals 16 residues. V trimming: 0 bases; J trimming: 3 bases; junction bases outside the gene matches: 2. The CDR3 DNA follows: TGTGCCAGCTCACCACCGGGGACTAGCGACTACAATGAGCAGTTCTTC. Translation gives CASSPPGTSDYNEQFF. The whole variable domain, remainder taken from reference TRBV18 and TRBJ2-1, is NAGVMQNPRHLVRRRGQEARLRCSPMKGHSHVYWYRQLPEEGLKFMVYLQKENIIDESGMPKERFSAEFPKEGPSILRIQQVVRGDSAAYFCASSPPGTSDYNEQFFGPGTRLTVL.

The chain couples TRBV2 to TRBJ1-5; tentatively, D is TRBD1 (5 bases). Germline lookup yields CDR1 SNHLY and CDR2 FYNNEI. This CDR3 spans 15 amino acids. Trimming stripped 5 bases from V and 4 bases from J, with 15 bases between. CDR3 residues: CASSKDPGGNQPQHF. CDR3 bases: TGTGCCAGCAGTAAGGACCCGGGGGGAAATCAGCCCCAGCATTTT.

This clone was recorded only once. This CDR3 reads CASSGLGGLVETQYF. The CDR3 region has the DNA TGTGCCAGCAGCGGCCTCGGGGGGCTGGTGGAGACCCAGTACTTC. This chain joins TRBV9 and TRBJ2-5, with D possibly being TRBD2 (7 bases). The germline gives CDR1 SGDLS, CDR2 YYNGEE. V was pared by 3 bases and J by 5 bases, with 17 bases between. CDR3 length: 15 residues.

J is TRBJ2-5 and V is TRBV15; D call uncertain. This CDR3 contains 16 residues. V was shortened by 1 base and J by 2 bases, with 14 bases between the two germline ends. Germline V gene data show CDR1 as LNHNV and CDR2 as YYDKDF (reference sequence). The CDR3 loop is CATSRVPPNSQETQYF. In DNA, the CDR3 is TGTGCCACCAGCAGAGTCCCGCCGAACTCACAAGAGACCCAGTACTTC. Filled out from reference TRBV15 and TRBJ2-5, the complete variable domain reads DAMVIQNPRYQVTQFGKPVTLSCSQTLNHNVMYWYQQKSSQAPKLLFHYYDKDFNNEADTPDNFQSRRPNTSFCFLDIRSPGLGDTAMYLCATSRVPPNSQETQYFGPGTRLLVL.

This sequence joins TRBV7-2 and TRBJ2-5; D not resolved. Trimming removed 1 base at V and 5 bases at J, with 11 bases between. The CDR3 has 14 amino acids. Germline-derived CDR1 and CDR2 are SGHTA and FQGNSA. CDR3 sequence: CASSLGWLEETQYF. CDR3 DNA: TGTGCCAGCAGCTTAGGGTGGCTAGAGGAGACCCAGTACTTC.